A single sample is the source of the 7 T cell receptor beta chains below, sequenced in a study of blood T cell repertoires in COVID-19. Assay: immunoSEQ multiplex PCR; the TCRdb copy retains only in-frame clones and omits some. Seen here are roughly 150,000 clones, roughly nine tenths observed once, and the top ten hold roughly 2.2%. Source material: peripheral blood. The receptors come from a woman in her 70s with acute or convalescent COVID-19.

This sequence joins TRBV20-1 and TRBJ1-2; TRBD1 is a possible D gene (6 bases). This CDR3 is 11 amino acids long. Germline V CDR1 and CDR2: DFQATT, SNEGSKA (reference sequence). For the CDR3, the DNA is TGCAGCCGGACAGATTACTATGGCTACACCTTC. It yields the protein CSRTDYYGYTF.

The chain combines TRBV18 with TRBJ2-5; TRBD2 agrees at 10 bases. Germline CDR1 and CDR2: KGHSH and LQKENI. The CDR3 runs 15 residues. J was trimmed by 5 bases and V by 4 bases; bases with no gene match: 7. Here the CDR3 reads CASSQRGGRRETQYF. The CDR3 bases are TGTGCCAGCTCACAGCGGGGGGGCCGGCGGGAGACCCAGTACTTC.

The rearrangement uses TRBV9 and TRBJ2-2; D is undetermined. Germline CDR1 and CDR2: SGDLS and YYNGEE. V shed 3 bases and J shed 5 bases, with 17 bases lying between them. This CDR3 comprises 16 residues. CDR3 DNA: TGTGCCAGCAGCGCCCCCCCGGAGCGCAATACCGGGGAGCTGTTTTTT. Encoded protein: CASSAPPERNTGELFF. The full variable domain, its missing parts supplied by reference TRBV9 and TRBJ2-2, is DSGVTQTPKHLITATGQRVTLRCSPRSGDLSVYWYQQSLDQGLQFLIQYYNGEERAKGNILERFSAQQFPDLHSELNLSSLELGDSALYFCASSAPPERNTGELFFGEGSRLTVL.

With regard to this clone: The junction and the germline gene differ at one end; a read error may be behind it. The V call is TRBV5-1, the J call TRBJ1-1; 8 bases align to TRBD1. Germline CDR1 SGHRS, CDR2 YFSETQ. The CDR3 runs to 13 residues. In nucleotides, the CDR3 is TGCGCCAGCAGCTTGGACGGGACAGGATCAAAAATCTTT. The encoded protein is CASSLDGTGSKIF. The full variable domain, in which reference TRBV5-1 and TRBJ1-1 provide the parts outside the CDR3, is KAGVTQTPRYLIKTRGQQVTLSCSPISGHRSVSWYQQTPGQGLQFLFEYFSETQRNKGNFPGRFSGRQFSNSRSEMNVSTLELGDSALYLCASSLDGTGSKIFGQGTRLTVV.

The rearrangement uses TRBV6-6 and TRBJ1-5; perhaps TRBD1 as D (6 bases). There are 13 residues in the CDR3. V was shortened by 10 bases and J by 2 bases, with 12 bases between the two germline ends. Germline CDR1 reads MNHNY; CDR2 reads SVGAGI (reference sequence). CDR3: CATKTGGNQPQHF. The CDR3, as DNA: TGTGCCACCAAGACAGGAGGCAATCAGCCCCAGCATTTT.

This rearrangement joins TRBV29-1 to TRBJ2-3; a weak D match, TRBD1 (5 bases). V was shortened by 3 bases and J by 5 bases, with 15 bases between the two germline ends. Germline V lookup: CDR1 SQVTM, CDR2 ANQGSEA. The CDR3 is made up of 14 amino acids. This CDR3 is CSVEGWARGDTQYF. The CDR3 coding sequence is TGCAGCGTTGAGGGGTGGGCTAGGGGAGATACGCAGTATTTT.

The chain uses TRBV3-1 (or the pseudogene TRBV3-2) and TRBJ2-5, with 10 bases lining up with TRBD2. The CDR3 is made up of 16 amino acids. Trimming took 7 bases from V and 6 from J; bases not matched to a gene: 14. Germline V gives CDR1 LGHDT, CDR2 YNNKEL (reference sequence). The CDR3 spells CASTLSGGALLQTQYF. In DNA, the CDR3 is TGTGCCAGCACCCTAAGCGGGGGGGCCTTATTGCAGACCCAGTACTTC.